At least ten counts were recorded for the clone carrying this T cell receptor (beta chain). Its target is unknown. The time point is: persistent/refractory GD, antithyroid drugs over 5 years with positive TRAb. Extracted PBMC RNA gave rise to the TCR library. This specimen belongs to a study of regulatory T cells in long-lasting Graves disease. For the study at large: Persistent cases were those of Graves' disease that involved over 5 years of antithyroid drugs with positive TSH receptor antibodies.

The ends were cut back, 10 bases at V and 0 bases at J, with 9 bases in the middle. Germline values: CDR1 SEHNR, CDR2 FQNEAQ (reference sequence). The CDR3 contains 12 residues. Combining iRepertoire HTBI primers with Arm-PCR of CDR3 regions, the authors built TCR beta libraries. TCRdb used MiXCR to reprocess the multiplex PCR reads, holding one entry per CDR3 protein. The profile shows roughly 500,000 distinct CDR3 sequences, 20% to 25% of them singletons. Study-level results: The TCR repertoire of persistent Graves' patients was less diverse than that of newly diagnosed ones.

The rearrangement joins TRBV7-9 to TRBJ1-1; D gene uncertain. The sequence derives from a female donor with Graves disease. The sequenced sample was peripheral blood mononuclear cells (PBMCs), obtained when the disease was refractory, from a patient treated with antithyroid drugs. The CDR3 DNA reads TGTGCCACCCACGGTGTGAACACTGAAGCTTTCTTT. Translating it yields CATHGVNTEAFF.